This TCR beta chain was sequenced in a study of beta chain bispecific antibodies for T cell cancers (dated by TCRdb to 2020 to 2022). Concerning the study at large: T cells from healthy donors were cocultured with T cell leukemia lines in the presence of bispecific antibodies, after which the depletion of each TRBV family was measured by TRBV sequencing of the surviving cells. Jurkat cells expressed surface TRBV12 (TRBV12-3), and HPB-ALL cells expressed surface TRBV5-5.

Its CDR3 holds 15 amino acids, cysteine through phenylalanine. The entry retains the CDR3 DNA only, 45 bases that are in frame from base 1. The junction shows trimming of 4 bases on V and 0 bases on J, plus 12 bases between the germline ends. Taken from the germline V gene, the CDR1 and CDR2 loops are ENHRY and SYGVKD. This clonotype was counted a few times. The specificity of this receptor is unknown. No quality values exist for individual bases; no much larger clone is one base distant. The paper's findings and limits, for the study overall: Each sequenced sample mixed leukemia cell line cells with normal T cells, and most targeted TRBV signal came from the leukemia cells rather than normal T cells. Cross-reactivity of the anti-TRBV5-5 antibody with TRBV5-6 was attributed to high sequence similarity between the two genes.

Unique molecular identifier barcodes were built into the libraries and used for clonotype quantification. Qiagen AllPrep DNA/RNA Micro kits were used to isolate total RNA, and an Agilent TapeStation was used to check RNA quality. TCR beta libraries were built by 5' RACE: cDNA synthesis followed by two PCR steps using TCR beta constant-region gene-specific primers. Sequencing of the TCR beta libraries was performed on an Illumina MiSeq platform. As for the original processing: Reads were processed with MIGEC, MiXCR and VDJtools. Clonotype frequency was computed as the clonotype's share of unique molecular identifiers among all unique molecular identifiers in the sample. Nonfunctional TRBV genes classified in IMGT as pseudogenes or open reading frames, for example TRBV1, TRBV12-1 and TRBV21, were left out. TCRdb passed the public sequencing reads through fastp at Q25 and MiXCR, retaining productive beta sequences. Duplicate CDR3 protein sequences are folded into a single record with the most common DNA and genes. The authors' filters were not applied to this entry. The sample table records about 20,000 distinct CDR3 sequences; over 2% of these occur just once. The ten largest clones represent about 30% of the sample.

T cells were expanded from blood mononuclear cells for 3 to 4 days using either anti-CD3 antibody OKT3 or CD3/CD28 Dynabeads. The culture conditions for expanded T cells were RPMI 1640 plus 10% fetal bovine serum, recombinant human IL-2 (approximately 100 IU/ml) and IL-7 (around 4.7 ng/ml). Cocultures combined about 50,000 normal T cells with about 50,000 target cells and bispecific antibody in approximately 100 ul, incubated less than 20 hours at 37°C. Every bispecific antibody was made of two single-chain variable fragments, expressed in a single-chain diabody format carrying a His tag. The effector T cells were obtained from healthy human donors, with peripheral blood mononuclear cells isolated from leukapheresis samples by Ficoll density gradient centrifugation.

Sequencing input: healthy donor T cells cultured with leukemia cells. The TCR sequence derives from a human donor in good health. Some clones in this sample may be carry-over from other donors' samples. The V and J genes are TRBV10-3 and TRBJ1-2; TRBD1 might be the D gene, on 5 matching bases. This receptor has the CDR3 CAISGDGLANYGYTF. Here is the DNA: TGTGCCATCAGTGGGGACGGTCTAGCTAACTATGGCTACACCTTC.